This T cell receptor (beta chain) was profiled in a study of Graves' ophthalmopathy and Graves' hyperthyroidism. As for the study in general: Peripheral blood sampling preceded any treatment and occurred at initial diagnosis.

This CDR3 region has 14 residues. Trimming removed 7 bases at V and 5 bases at J, with 17 bases between. Per the germline V gene, CDR1 is LNHDA and CDR2 is SQIVND (reference sequence). Every ophthalmopathy donor presented moderate-to-severe activity, CAS ≥3, NOSPECS ≥4 and duration under 3 months. RNA transcripts were the source from which TCR beta CDR3 regions were amplified. First-round RT-PCR with HTBI primers preceded a second-round multiplex PCR. TCRdb re-analysed the multiplex PCR reads in MiXCR, keeping a single row per CDR3 protein. The data contain around 660,000 distinct CDR3 sequences, 35% to 50% of them singletons. Study results and caveats: Using 13 signatures, a model distinguished ophthalmopathy from stable hyperthyroidism, reaching 85% to 90% sensitivity and about 81% specificity. Blood also harbored most expanded thyroid clonotypes above 0.001 frequency.

Ten or more counts support this clonotype. As yet, its antigen is unknown. The sequenced sample consisted of peripheral blood. The genes are TRBV19 and TRBJ1-1; no definite D call. This TCR came from an adult man with Graves' ophthalmopathy. CDR3: CASTGGSLGTEAFF. The CDR3 nucleotides read TGTGCCAGTACCGGAGGGAGCCTCGGAACTGAAGCTTTCTTT. Full variable domain (rest looked up from reference TRBV19 and TRBJ1-1): DGGITQSPKYLFRKEGQNVTLSCEQNLNHDAMYWYRQDPGQGLRLIYYSQIVNDFQKGDIAEGYSVSREKKESFPLTVTSAQKNPTAFYLCASTGGSLGTEAFFGQGTRLTVV.